The clone carrying this T cell receptor (beta chain) was seen just once. Its target is not known. Stated time point: pretreatment peripheral blood. Patients were diagnosed with urothelial carcinoma, either locally advanced or metastatic. Profiling relied on immunoSEQ multiplex PCR, and the TCRdb table lists in-frame clones only, not all of them. The sample lists around 82,000 clones, 80% to 85% occurring once. This sample is drawn from a study of PD-L1 blockade in urothelial cancer. About the study: Peripheral blood specimens exhibited a median yield of roughly 140,000 T cells.

Looked up from germline, CDR1 is LNHDA and CDR2 is SQIVND (reference sequence). V lost 6 bases to trimming and J lost 6 bases, with 15 bases between them. CDR3 length: 14 residues. Study observations and caveats: The study found that durable-benefit patients expanded tumor-associated blood clones more at 3 weeks.

This receptor was identified in a man aged 60 to 69 with urothelial cancer. This specimen was PBMCs, taken around atezolizumab (anti-PD-L1) treatment. The chain recombines TRBV19 with TRBJ1-5; D unresolved. In DNA form, the CDR3 reads TGTGCCAGTAGGGAGGGTCTTAGAAGTCAGCCCCAGCATTTT. Translation gives CASREGLRSQPQHF. The complete variable domain, with remaining parts taken from reference TRBV19 and TRBJ1-5, reads DGGITQSPKYLFRKEGQNVTLSCEQNLNHDAMYWYRQDPGQGLRLIYYSQIVNDFQKGDIAEGYSVSREKKESFPLTVTSAQKNPTAFYLCASREGLRSQPQHFGDGTRLSIL.